The 9 T cell receptor beta chains listed next were all sequenced from one sample in a study of cytomegalovirus exposure and HLA in healthy donors. In the PCR, 60 Vbeta and 13 Jbeta primers were used. Sequencing was performed with immunoSEQ multiplex PCR; in TCRdb, only in-frame clones are kept and a portion is missing. The table includes roughly 100,000 clones, around 80% detected once. The sequencing input was PBMCs. The receptors originated from a man aged 30 to 39 in good health and CMV-seropositive.

The chain carries TRBV5-4 and TRBJ2-3; 11 bases match TRBD1. CDR3 length: 19 amino acids. Germline V CDR1 and CDR2: SGHNT, YYREEE (reference sequence). The junction had 18 bases not matched to a gene; V was cut back by 5 bases and J by 4 bases. The CDR3 spells CASRRLLSKGGQGADTQYF. CDR3 nucleotides: TGTGCCAGCAGGAGACTTTTGTCAAAGGGGGGACAGGGGGCAGATACGCAGTATTTT.

The chain recombines TRBV6-1 with TRBJ2-5; 9 bases agree with TRBD1. Germline CDR1 is MNHNS and CDR2 is SASEGT. V lost 5 bases and J lost 9; bases outside the gene matches: 7. The CDR3 loop spans 13 amino acids. The CDR3 loop is CASSRQGGLAQYF. CDR3 bases: TGTGCCAGCAGTAGACAGGGGGGACTGGCCCAGTACTTC.

The chain joins TRBV19 to TRBJ2-5, with 10 bases identical to TRBD1. The last part of the DNA fits TRBJ2-7 better; the J call may be wrong. The CDR3 is 12 amino acids. Looked up from germline, CDR1 is LNHDA and CDR2 is SQIVND (reference sequence). The CDR3 nucleotides read TGTGCCAGCCGGGACAGGGGACACGAGCAGTACTTC. As protein: CASRDRGHEQYF.

A few counts support this clone. The gene calls are TRBV6-5 and TRBJ1-4; D unclear. The CDR3 consists of 15 residues. The V gene lost 2 bases and the J gene lost 8 bases, with 15 bases spanning the gap. CDR1 is MNHEY, CDR2 SVGAGI, per germline. As DNA, the CDR3 is TGTGCCAGCAGTTACGTTCTGGGAGGACGGGAAAAACTGTTTTTT. This translates into CASSYVLGGREKLFF.

CDR3 in DNA: TGCGCCAGCAGCATGGGGGCCCCGCGGGGGGATCAAAAACTGTTTTTT. Its translation is CASSMGAPRGDQKLFF. The V call is TRBV4-3, the J call TRBJ1-4; possibly TRBD1 for D (6 bases). CDR3 length: 16 amino acids. Germline values: CDR1 LGHNA, CDR2 YSLEER. V was trimmed by 5 bases and J by 9 bases, leaving 22 bases between them.

The chain uses TRBV29-1 and TRBJ1-1, with no clear D. The CDR3 covers 12 residues. Germline CDR1 and CDR2: SQVTM and ANQGSEA. The V end was cut by 2 bases, the J end by 4 bases, with 8 bases between. CDR3 sequence: CSVESQATEAFF. In DNA form, the CDR3 reads TGCAGCGTTGAATCCCAGGCCACTGAAGCTTTCTTT.

The V gene is TRBV6-5, the J gene TRBJ1-6; possible D gene TRBD1, 5 bases. V lost 0 bases to trimming and J lost 7 bases, with 13 bases between them. This CDR3 is built from 16 residues. The V gene's germline CDR1 is MNHEY and CDR2 SVGAGI. The DNA of the CDR3 is TGTGCCAGCAGTTACTCTCAGGGCGTAGCAAATTCACCCCTCCACTTT. Residues: CASSYSQGVANSPLHF.

V usage is TRBV5-1 and J usage is TRBJ2-5, with 7 bases fitting TRBD1. The better agreement between TRBJ2-7 and the DNA end casts doubt on the J call. This CDR3 spans 14 amino acids. Germline values: CDR1 SGHRS, CDR2 YFSETQ. The CDR3 region is CASSLQGERYEQYF. The CDR3 nucleotides read TGCGCCAGCAGCTTGCAGGGGGAACGGTACGAGCAGTACTTC.

This clone was picked up one time. This sequence joins TRBV4-3 and TRBJ2-4; possible D gene TRBD2, 5 bases. CDR1 LGHNA and CDR2 YSLEER come from the germline V gene. The CDR3 has 17 residues. V was pared by 0 bases and J by 0 bases, with 12 bases between. The CDR3 region is CASSQDRRRLAKNIQYF. CDR3 coding DNA: TGCGCCAGCAGCCAAGATCGCCGGAGGTTAGCCAAAAACATTCAGTACTTC.